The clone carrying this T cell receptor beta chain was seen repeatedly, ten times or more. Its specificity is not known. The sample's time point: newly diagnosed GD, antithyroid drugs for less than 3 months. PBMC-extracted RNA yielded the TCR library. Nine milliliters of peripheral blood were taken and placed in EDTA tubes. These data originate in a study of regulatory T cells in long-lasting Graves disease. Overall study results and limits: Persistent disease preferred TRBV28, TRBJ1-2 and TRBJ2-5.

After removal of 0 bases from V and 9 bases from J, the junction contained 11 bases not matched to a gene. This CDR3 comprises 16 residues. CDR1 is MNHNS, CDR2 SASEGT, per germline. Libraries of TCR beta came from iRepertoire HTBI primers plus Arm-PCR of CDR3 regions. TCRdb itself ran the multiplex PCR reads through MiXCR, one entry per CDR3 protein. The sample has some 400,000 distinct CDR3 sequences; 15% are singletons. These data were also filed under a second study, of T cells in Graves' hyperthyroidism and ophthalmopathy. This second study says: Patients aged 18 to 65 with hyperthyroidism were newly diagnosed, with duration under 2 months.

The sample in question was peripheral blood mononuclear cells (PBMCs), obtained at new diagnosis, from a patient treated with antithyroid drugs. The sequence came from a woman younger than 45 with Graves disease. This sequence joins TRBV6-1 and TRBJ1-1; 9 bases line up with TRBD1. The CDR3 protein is CASSEASGQGFEKAFF. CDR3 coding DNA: TGTGCCAGCAGTGAAGCTTCGGGACAGGGATTTGAGAAAGCTTTCTTT.